Only one count was recorded for the clone carrying this T cell receptor (beta chain). The data were taken from a study of blood T cells in healthy people across ages. Study background: About one barcoded beta molecule per two T cells came from capture by template switching.

It was with a sample-barcoded 5' primer and a J-beta primer mix that a second PCR of roughly 6 to 12 cycles was run. From the 5' RACE reads, TCRdb called clonotypes with MiXCR, one entry per CDR3 protein. This table holds about 970,000 distinct CDR3 sequences, roughly half found once. Germline CDR1 KGHDR, CDR2 SFDVKD. The CDR3 is 15 residues long. The ends were cut back, 7 bases at V and 0 bases at J, with 12 bases in the middle. Sequencing was carried out using blood. This sequence was found in a woman in her sixties in good health. The V and J genes are TRBV24-1 and TRBJ2-1; D is tentatively TRBD1 or TRBD2 (7 bases each). The CDR3 here is CATSQGGVSYNEQFF. For the CDR3, the DNA is TGTGCCACCAGCCAGGGGGGGGTCTCCTACAATGAGCAGTTCTTC.